The 30 T cell receptor beta chains below were found in one sample sequenced in a study of CD8+ T cells in alopecia areata. RNA extraction and reverse transcription yielded cDNA as sequencing template. The repertoire was sequenced with immunoSEQ multiplex PCR; TCRdb's copy has only in-frame clones and lacks some. The sample includes 150,000 to 200,000 clones, 60% of them seen just once. As to treatment: oral pan-JAK inhibitor, 5-10 mg twice daily. Here the sequenced sample was CD4+ T cells sorted from blood, taken at week 24, from a patient treated with tofacitinib. The source is a human donor with alopecia areata.

Only a few counts were recorded for this clone. This chain connects TRBV29-1 to TRBJ1-2, with TRBD1 as a possible D gene (5 bases). CDR1 is SQVTM, CDR2 ANQGSEA, per germline. This CDR3 spans 13 amino acids. With 4 bases removed from V and 2 bases from J, the gap between germline ends came to 11 bases. The CDR3 sequence: CSVVGGGNYGYTF. The CDR3 nucleotides are TGCAGCGTTGTAGGCGGGGGGAACTATGGCTACACCTTC.

The V and J genes are TRBV7-9 and TRBJ2-1; TRBD1 aligns across 9 bases. The CDR3 is 15 residues long. CDR1 and CDR2 (germline): SEHNR, FQNEAQ (reference sequence). With 0 bases clipped from V and 10 bases from J, the junction kept 7 bases outside the gene matches. CDR3 sequence: CASSLAVIQGAEQFF. CDR3 DNA: TGTGCCAGCAGCTTAGCGGTAATACAGGGGGCCGAGCAGTTCTTC.

In its sample, this clone was seen a few times. V gene TRBV10-3 combines with J gene TRBJ2-1, with a tentative D call TRBD2 (6 bases). The CDR3 has 13 residues. Per germline, CDR1 ENHRY and CDR2 SYGVKD. V gave up 10 bases and J gave up 7 bases, with 17 bases separating them. CDR3: CATRWEAWNEQFF. CDR3 in DNA: TGTGCCACCCGGTGGGAGGCCTGGAATGAGCAGTTCTTC.

The V call is TRBV9, the J call TRBJ2-1; the match to TRBD2 covers 13 bases. Trimming took 0 bases from V and 7 from J; bases not matched to a gene: 1. The germline V gene has CDR1 SGDLS and CDR2 YYNGEE. The CDR3 loop spans 15 amino acids. Here the CDR3 reads CASSVGTSGGNEQFF. The CDR3 DNA is TGTGCCAGCAGCGTAGGGACTAGCGGGGGAAATGAGCAGTTCTTC. The full variable domain, in which reference TRBV9 and TRBJ2-1 provide the parts outside the CDR3, is DSGVTQTPKHLITATGQRVTLRCSPRSGDLSVYWYQQSLDQGLQFLIQYYNGEERAKGNILERFSAQQFPDLHSELNLSSLELGDSALYFCASSVGTSGGNEQFFGPGTRLTVL.

CDR3 in amino acids: CAWSRSLGYTF. The CDR3 nucleotides are TGTGCCTGGAGTCGTTCCCTGGGCTACACCTTC. The V gene is TRBV30, the J gene TRBJ1-2; D is unresolved. The V and J ends lost 2 bases and 8 bases respectively, with 9 bases between them. CDR3 size: 11 residues. CDR1 is GTSNPN and CDR2 is SVGIG in the germline V gene (reference sequence).

The chain uses TRBV18 and TRBJ1-1; no reliable D call. The germline gives CDR1 KGHSH, CDR2 LQKENI. This CDR3 is built from 11 residues. The V gene lost 5 bases and the J gene lost 7 bases, with 8 bases spanning the gap. Here the CDR3 reads CASSGRVEAFF. CDR3 in DNA: TGTGCCAGCTCAGGAAGGGTTGAAGCTTTCTTT.

The chain combines TRBV29-1 with TRBJ1-5, with 7 bases lining up with TRBD1. V shed 4 bases, J shed 4 bases, and the junction held 4 bases outside the gene matches. Germline loops: CDR1 SQVTM, CDR2 ANQGSEA. The CDR3 has 13 amino acids. The CDR3 is CSVGGTDNQPQHF. CDR3 nucleotides: TGCAGCGTTGGCGGGACAGATAATCAGCCCCAGCATTTT.

The V and J genes are TRBV15 and TRBJ2-6, with 7 bases aligning to TRBD2. CDR3 size: 17 residues. Unmatched junction bases numbered 8, after V lost 4 bases and J lost 2 bases. Germline-derived CDR1 and CDR2 are LNHNV and YYDKDF (reference sequence). The CDR3 spells CATSKAGLNTGANVLTF. Written as DNA, the CDR3 is TGTGCCACCAGCAAAGCGGGGTTAAATACTGGGGCCAACGTCCTGACTTTC. The full variable domain, in which reference TRBV15 and TRBJ2-6 provide the parts outside the CDR3, is DAMVIQNPRYQVTQFGKPVTLSCSQTLNHNVMYWYQQKSSQAPKLLFHYYDKDFNNEADTPDNFQSRRPNTSFCFLDIRSPGLGDTAMYLCATSKAGLNTGANVLTFGAGSRLTVL.

This clone was recorded a few times. This sample includes further DNA sequences coding for the same CDR3. The chain joins TRBV5-1 to TRBJ2-3; D assignment may be TRBD1 or TRBD2 (6 bases each). Trimming cost V 1 base and J 2 bases, with 11 bases left between them. CDR1 is SGHRS, CDR2 YFSETQ, per germline. This CDR3 spans 15 amino acids. DNA for the CDR3: TGCGCCAGCAGCTTGCGGGGGCTCCCCACAGATACGCAGTATTTT. This codes for CASSLRGLPTDTQYF.

V is TRBV2 and J is TRBJ2-3, with a possible D match to TRBD1 (5 bases). There are 12 residues in the CDR3. The ends were cut back, 6 bases at V and 8 bases at J, with 12 bases in the middle. CDR1 SNHLY and CDR2 FYNNEI come from the germline V gene. CDR3 DNA: TGTGCCAGCAGGGGGCTCACGGGTACGCAGTATTTT. Translated: CASRGLTGTQYF.

The V gene is TRBV15, the J gene TRBJ2-1; D is uncertain. The CDR3 is made up of 16 amino acids. Germline loops: CDR1 LNHNV, CDR2 YYDKDF (reference sequence). Trimming cost V 0 bases and J 2 bases, with 11 bases left between them. CDR3 nucleotide sequence: TGTGCCACCAGCAGAGACCGTGCACCAGCCTACAATGAGCAGTTCTTC. Translated, it gives CATSRDRAPAYNEQFF.

The chain uses TRBV2 and TRBJ2-5, with D perhaps matching TRBD2 (5 bases). Germline V CDR1 and CDR2: SNHLY, FYNNEI. With 4 bases removed from V and 4 bases from J, the gap between germline ends came to 10 bases. The length of the CDR3 is 13 residues. The CDR3 DNA reads TGTGCCAGCAGTGTCGGCGGAGGAGAGACCCAGTACTTC. This encodes CASSVGGGETQYF.

The chain has TRBV14 and TRBJ2-2; D is unresolved. This CDR3 is built from 17 residues. Germline CDR1 is SGHDN and CDR2 is FVKESK. Trimming cost V 0 bases and J 0 bases, with 11 bases left between them. CDR3 region: CASSQELVGTNTGELFF. As DNA, the CDR3 is TGTGCCAGCAGCCAAGAGCTGGTAGGAACGAACACCGGGGAGCTGTTTTTT.

The rearrangement joins TRBV25-1 to TRBJ1-1; D may be TRBD1 (6 bases). V was trimmed by 6 bases and J by 0 bases, leaving 14 bases between them. From germline, CDR1 is MGHDK and CDR2 SYGVNS. The CDR3 contains 15 residues. CDR3: CASRSGTPMNTEAFF. The CDR3, as DNA: TGTGCCAGCAGATCCGGGACACCGATGAACACTGAAGCTTTCTTT.

The chain links TRBV9 to TRBJ1-1; D is unresolved. V was clipped by 0 bases and J by 4 bases, with 7 bases between them. The CDR3 sequence is 13 residues long. Germline V gene data show CDR1 as SGDLS and CDR2 as YYNGEE. In DNA, the CDR3 is TGTGCCAGCAGCGTAGTGTCGAGCACTGAAGCTTTCTTT. This codes for CASSVVSSTEAFF.

The gene calls are TRBV27 and TRBJ2-2, with D perhaps TRBD2 (6 bases). Germline V gene lookup returns CDR1 MNHEY and CDR2 SMNVEV (reference sequence). The CDR3 is made up of 17 amino acids. V was pared by 7 bases and J by 1 base, with 19 bases between. The CDR3 region is CASTKEEAGLNTGELFF. CDR3 nucleotide sequence: TGTGCCAGCACTAAAGAGGAGGCGGGGCTGAACACCGGGGAGCTGTTTTTT.

The chain recombines TRBV6-5 with TRBJ2-2; TRBD1 matches at 8 bases. Germline V gene data show CDR1 as MNHEY and CDR2 as SVGAGI. The CDR3 spans 15 residues. The V segment lost 6 bases and the J segment 0 bases; nucleotides outside the gene matches: 3. The DNA for the CDR3 is TGTGCCAGCAGGCCAGGGGGCTCGAACACCGGGGAGCTGTTTTTT. This sequence encodes CASRPGGSNTGELFF.

This chain connects TRBV27 to TRBJ1-5, with D hard to call. V was pared by 6 bases and J by 0 bases, with 9 bases between. Germline V gene data show CDR1 as MNHEY and CDR2 as SMNVEV (reference sequence). This CDR3 spans 14 amino acids. This CDR3 reads CASSQDGSNQPQHF. Here the CDR3 DNA reads TGTGCCAGCAGCCAAGACGGTAGCAATCAGCCCCAGCATTTT.

The CDR3 sequence is CASSYSEANTEAFF. The CDR3 coding sequence is TGTGCCAGCAGTTACTCAGAAGCGAACACTGAAGCTTTCTTT. The chain recombines TRBV6-5 with TRBJ1-1; no definite D call. V was clipped by 0 bases and J by 1 base, with 6 bases between them. The CDR3 runs 14 residues. Looked up from germline, CDR1 is MNHEY and CDR2 is SVGAGI.

This chain connects TRBV2 to TRBJ2-3, with TRBD2 identical over 9 bases. Losses at the gene ends were 8 bases for V and 7 bases for J; bases not matched to a gene: 7. Looked up from germline, CDR1 is SNHLY and CDR2 is FYNNEI. The CDR3 sequence is 13 residues long. This CDR3 is CASSGTSKHTQYF. CDR3 in DNA: TGTGCCAGCTCCGGGACTAGCAAGCATACGCAGTATTTT. Full variable domain (rest looked up from reference TRBV2 and TRBJ2-3): EPEVTQTPSHQVTQMGQEVILRCVPISNHLYFYWYRQILGQKVEFLVSFYNNEISEKSEIFDDQFSVERPDGSNFTLKIRSTKLEDSAMYFCASSGTSKHTQYFGPGTRLTVL.

The chain is built from TRBV29-1 and TRBJ2-1; TRBD2 aligns across 9 bases. This CDR3 contains 14 residues. J gave up 10 bases and V 4 bases, and 11 bases lay outside the gene matches. Germline lookup yields CDR1 SQVTM and CDR2 ANQGSEA. DNA for the CDR3: TGCAGCGTTGTCGGCCTAGCGGGATCTGCGGAGCAGTTCTTC. Its translation: CSVVGLAGSAEQFF.

The chain employs TRBV30 and TRBJ1-1; perhaps TRBD1 as D (6 bases). Germline V gene data show CDR1 as GTSNPN and CDR2 as SVGIG (reference sequence). The V end lost 3 bases, the J end lost 3 bases, and 11 bases lay between the germline ends. This CDR3 contains 13 residues. This CDR3 is CAWSVTGYTEAFF. Written as DNA, the CDR3 is TGTGCCTGGAGCGTAACAGGGTACACTGAAGCTTTCTTT.

This clone was found many times. The chain joins TRBV15 to TRBJ2-2, with a tentative D call TRBD1 (6 bases). The CDR3 extends over 16 amino acids. The germline gives CDR1 LNHNV, CDR2 YYDKDF (reference sequence). Trimming removed 1 base from V and 4 bases from J, with 13 bases in between. The CDR3 region is CATSRVGGATTGELFF. The CDR3 DNA reads as TGTGCCACCAGCAGAGTTGGGGGCGCCACCACCGGGGAGCTGTTTTTT.

The chain recombines TRBV4-3 with TRBJ1-4, with D possibly TRBD1 on 6 matching bases. The V gene lost 6 bases and the J gene lost 10 bases, with 21 bases spanning the gap. Germline V gene sequence: CDR1 LGHNA, CDR2 YSLEER. This CDR3 is built from 15 residues. CDR3 in amino acids: CASSREAGDRGKLFF. CDR3 coding DNA: TGCGCCAGCAGTCGGGAGGCAGGGGATAGAGGAAAACTGTTTTTT.

This rearrangement joins TRBV25-1 to TRBJ2-7; a possible D gene is TRBD2 (6 bases). This CDR3 spans 12 amino acids. Germline CDR1 MGHDK, CDR2 SYGVNS. V was clipped by 6 bases and J by 7 bases, with 13 bases between them. In nucleotides, the CDR3 is TGTGCCAGCAGATTGGGGGGTAGGGAGCAGTACTTC. Translating gives CASRLGGREQYF.

For this clone: The same CDR3 arises from other DNA sequences in this sample as well. This sequence joins TRBV2 and TRBJ2-6; D not certain. CDR1 is SNHLY, CDR2 FYNNEI, per germline. Trimming removed 6 bases at V and 2 bases at J, with 2 bases between. This CDR3 has 12 amino acids. The CDR3 protein is CASSAGANVLTF. The CDR3 coding sequence is TGTGCCAGCAGCGCTGGGGCCAACGTCCTGACTTTC.

The V call is TRBV2, the J call TRBJ1-1, with D perhaps matching TRBD1 (6 bases). This CDR3 is built from 12 residues. Germline assignment: CDR1 SNHLY and CDR2 FYNNEI. The ends were cut back, 7 bases at V and 12 bases at J, with 18 bases in the middle. The CDR3 loop reads CASNRDTAVSFF. The CDR3 bases are TGTGCCAGCAATCGGGACACAGCCGTATCTTTCTTT.

This clone was seen a single time. The chain employs TRBV29-1 and TRBJ2-1; 8 positions match TRBD2. The CDR3 covers 15 residues. V dropped 4 bases and J dropped 4; count of bases not matched to a gene: 9. Per germline, CDR1 SQVTM and CDR2 ANQGSEA. The CDR3 spells CSVGSRGGSYNEQFF. CDR3 sequence (DNA): TGCAGCGTTGGGTCGCGCGGGGGGTCATACAATGAGCAGTTCTTC.

V usage is TRBV7-2 and J usage is TRBJ2-7; D is perhaps TRBD2 (6 bases). The ends were cut back, 5 bases at V and 6 bases at J, with 14 bases in the middle. CDR3 length: 13 amino acids. Germline CDR1 is SGHTA and CDR2 is FQGNSA. CDR3 in DNA: TGTGCCAGCAGCCCCCCCGGGAGTCCCGAGCAGTACTTC. It is translated as CASSPPGSPEQYF.

This clone came up a few times. V usage is TRBV2 and J usage is TRBJ1-1; no definite D call. V was shortened by 8 bases and J by 5 bases, with 12 bases between the two germline ends. This CDR3 has 12 amino acids. The germline V gene encodes CDR1 SNHLY and CDR2 FYNNEI. In DNA, the CDR3 is TGTGCCAGCCTTGTGTCGGGGACTGAAGCTTTCTTT. Amino acids: CASLVSGTEAFF.